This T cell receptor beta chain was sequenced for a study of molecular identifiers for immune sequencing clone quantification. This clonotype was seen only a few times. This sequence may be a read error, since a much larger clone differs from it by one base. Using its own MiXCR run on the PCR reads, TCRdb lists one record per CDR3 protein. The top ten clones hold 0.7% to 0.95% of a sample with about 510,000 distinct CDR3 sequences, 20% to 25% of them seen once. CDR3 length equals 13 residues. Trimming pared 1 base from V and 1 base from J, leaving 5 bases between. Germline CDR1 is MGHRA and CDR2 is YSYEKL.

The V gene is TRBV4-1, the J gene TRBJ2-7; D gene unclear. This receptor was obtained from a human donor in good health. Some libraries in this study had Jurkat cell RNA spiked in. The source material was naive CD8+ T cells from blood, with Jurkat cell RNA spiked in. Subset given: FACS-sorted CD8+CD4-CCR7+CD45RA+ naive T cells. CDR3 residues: CASSQAQSYEQYF. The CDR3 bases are TGCGCCAGCAGCCAAGCGCAGTCCTACGAGCAGTACTTC.